This T cell receptor beta chain was sequenced during a study of control samples from healthy donors and cancer patients. Measured with immunoSEQ multiplex PCR; TCRdb has only the in-frame clones, and not every one. The sample records fewer than 200,000 clones, 88% being singletons. Germline CDR1 and CDR2: MNHEY and SVGAGI. The CDR3 runs 13 residues. Trimming took 5 bases from V and 0 from J, leaving 7 bases between them. This TCR was recovered from a young woman in good health. Sequencing was done on a sample of blood. V usage is TRBV6-5 and J usage is TRBJ1-1; D gene uncertain. CDR3 sequence: CASSRTMNTEAFF. CDR3 DNA sequence: TGTGCCAGCAGTCGTACAATGAACACTGAAGCTTTCTTT.